A selection of T cell receptor beta chains follows, all from one sample in a study of response to subunit inactivated influenza vaccine. Using its own MiXCR run on the RT-PCR reads, TCRdb lists one record per CDR3 protein. The profile covers some 800,000 distinct CDR3 sequences, with about 20% appearing a single time and 10% to 13% taken by the ten largest. Sequenced material: PBMCs from blood, taken 4 to 6 days after vaccination. The receptors originated from a man between 45 and 60 years old who received an inactivated influenza vaccine. The CDR3 runs from the conserved cysteine through the conserved F or W. The order of the fields is CDR3 length, V gene, CDR3 protein.

>12|TRBV10-3
CACGTGLQKLFF
>11|TRBV20-1
CSASSADTQYF
>14|TRBV9
CASSVAGGPTEAFF
>14|TRBV28
CASSFWTGRETQYF
>14|TRBV7-3
CASSLGGPLDEQYF
>15|TRBV16
CASSLSQGGSYEQYF
>14|TRBV5-5
CASSLGDRGTEAFF
>15|TRBV12-3/TRBV12-4
CASSSPLGDTDTQYF
>15|TRBV12-3/TRBV12-4
CASSFLGTGGEKLFF
>14|TRBV10-3
CAISETASQYGYTF
>15|TRBV20-1
CSASPDGATNEKLFF
>12|TRBV20-1
CSATKDYTEAFF
>13|TRBV5-1
CASSSQGSYEQYF
>14|TRBV20-1
CSASPSGRTHEQYF
>20|TRBV7-8
CASSSKVRGRTLAGANVLTF
>14|TRBV4-2
CASSPGFRGNVLTF
>15|TRBV12-3/TRBV12-4
CASSFTGTRSNEQFF
>15|TRBV12-3/TRBV12-4
CASSPQERGRETQYF
>14|TRBV4-3
CASSQAFENSPLHF
>16|TRBV20-1
CSAREPGLAGGPKQYF
>13|TRBV30
CAWSLGPSYEQYF
>17|TRBV14
CASSPVGGKSSYNEQFF
>12|TRBV12-3/TRBV12-4
CASSLIQETQYF
>14|TRBV20-1
CSAKWDRVGHGYTF
>14|TRBV20-1
CSARAGGATDTQYF
>14|TRBV7-3
CASSLTGLGDEQFF
>13|TRBV12-3/TRBV12-4
CASSSGTLNEQFF
>15|TRBV12-3/TRBV12-4
CASSIWLAGAGEQYF
>13|TRBV7-2
CASSTHGDQTQYF
>11|TRBV10-3
CASRLLNEQFF
>16|TRBV6-5
CASSYFPGQGAGELFF